This T cell receptor (beta chain) is from a study of cytomegalovirus exposure and HLA in healthy donors (TCRdb year 2017). As for the study more broadly: According to an earlier analysis of a few hundred of the donors, roughly 180 million T cells yielded approximately 120 million unique TCR beta sequences and 250 to 350 Gb of sequence data. Every discovery cohort repertoire had been produced on one sequencing platform. Roughly five DR-DQ haplotypes were handled as single units for association and clustering because linkage in the cohort was strong. A later genetic analysis took genome-wide SNP genotypes for about 55% of the 666 donors and used that subset as a discovery cohort. The number of typed donors differed by locus: about 620-630 for A, B, C, DRB1 and DQB1; about 520 for DQA1; fewer than 610 for DPA1; and about 450 for DPB1. An earlier analysis of around 580 of the donors used high-throughput TCR beta sequencing to judge whether each TCR beta V gene segment behaved as functional or pseudogenic. To study patterns of TCR occurrence, a later analysis re-analyzed previously published TCR beta repertoires from 500 to 850 donors and added high-resolution HLA genotyping. Donor age, sex, ethnicity and CMV serostatus were compiled together with the repertoire data. The study profiled the T cell repertoires of hundreds of subjects by immunosequencing and related them to cytomegalovirus serostatus. A separate validation cohort of approximately 130 different subjects was used in addition to the 666-subject first cohort. The later analysis used no new phenotypic data to find candidate immune exposures, relying instead on TCR beta sequences and their occurrence across donors. To predict cytomegalovirus infection status, the study combined high-throughput TCR immunosequencing, statistical association of individual TCRs with disease status, and machine learning. Class I and class II HLA loci were covered by the typing at four-digit resolution. Among roughly 400 genotyped donors of the cohort, an average of around 240,000 unique TCR beta nucleotide sequences were sequenced per donor, around 20% of them non-productive. Among the roughly 400 genotyped donors, more than 70% belonged to the genetic ancestry cluster associated with self-reported Caucasian donors. The aim of the study was to test whether cataloging public T cell receptors could identify signatures of past pathogen exposure. An early release covering roughly 580 HLA-typed donors comprised 300 to 350 gigabases of sequencing data and around 80 million unique TCR sequences.

Library generation was performed with the immunoSEQ multiplex PCR assay. A mixture of 60 forward primers for TCR Vbeta segments and 13 reverse primers for TCR Jbeta segments was used in the multiplex PCR. The CDR3 region of rearranged TCR beta genes was amplified from genomic DNA by a multiplex PCR assay. The amplified TCR beta libraries were sequenced on the Illumina HiSeq System as 87-base-pair reads. The source study handled its data this way. Across the 500 to 850 repertoires, a later analysis counted tens of millions of unique TCR beta chains, 9 million to 14 million of which were shared by at least two donors. Raw reads were error-corrected and collapsed into unique sequences by a nearest-neighbor algorithm in which closely related sequences were merged to remove PCR and sequencing errors. CDR3 sequences were aligned to IMGT reference sequences to assign V, D and J gene segments. Each retained sequence needed at least a six-nucleotide match to both a V gene segment and a J gene segment. Rearrangements were called productive when the CDR3 lacked stop codons and stayed in frame with V and J; all others were non-productive. CDR3 was defined according to IMGT convention as the region running from the second conserved V-encoded cysteine to the conserved J-encoded phenylalanine. The earlier analysis of 450 to 750 of the donors excluded any sequence lacking an unambiguous match to a single V gene segment. An earlier analysis of several hundred of the donors called V segments functional above 56.7% productive rearrangements and segregating when the between-donor standard deviation exceeded 5%. A statistical classification framework was built for diagnosing cytomegalovirus status from the catalog of TCR beta chain sequences. In a later analysis, V and J genes were assigned by comparing TCR nucleotide sequences against IMGT/GENE-DB human TR gene sequences. The TCRdist pipeline was used in a later analysis to assign CDR3 sequences and most-parsimonious VDJ recombination scenarios. In a later analysis, every TCR beta chain was defined by the combination of its CDR3 amino acid sequence and its V-gene family, and reads without a unique V-gene family were dropped. A later analysis removed 550 to 700 highly shared, low-generation-probability nucleotide sequences to deal with suspected cross-contamination and a sequencing artifact. For each public chain, a later analysis derived a clonal expansion index from normalized ranks of inferred template counts within each repertoire. In a later analysis, generation probabilities were computed using a VDJ recombination model fitted to out-of-frame rearrangements, and the results were checked against IGoR. Hypergeometric tests were used in a later analysis to score TCR-TCR, TCR-HLA and TCR-CMV co-occurrence, with a repertoire-size bias correction applied to the TCR pairs. To estimate false discovery rates, a later analysis permuted the HLA or CMV assignments 20 times. A later analysis grouped co-occurring TCRs with DBSCAN, adding TCRdist sequence similarity when clustering within HLA-allele-positive subsets. Co-occurrence clustering excluded repertoires with fewer than 30,000 or more than 120,000 public chains, plus five with anomalous nucleotide sharing. TCRdb provides this immuneACCESS table in a form limited to in-frame rearrangements. Some clones are lacking; in checked studies, under half of them reflect an unresolved V gene, and why the rest are absent is not known. That table is the source of V, J and clone size, and D and trimming were worked out from the DNA. In this sample the table shows some 200,000 clones, about three quarters of which occur a single time. The ten most abundant clones make up 15% to 17% of the sample.

The cohort consisted of 650 to 700 healthy bone marrow donors. Cohort members were all nominally healthy when sampled, although unrecorded immune exposures were likely present. The donor tested CMV seronegative, placing the donor among the 350 or so seronegative members of the cohort. Each donor provided a peripheral blood sample, and peripheral blood mononuclear cells were used for TCR beta sequencing. The Qiagen DNeasy Blood Extraction Kit was used to extract genomic DNA from the blood cell samples. Broader findings and caveats from the paper: A later genetic analysis reported fewer N-insertions in productive TCRs among donors in an Asian-associated ancestry cluster than the 666-donor mean. Correlated functional status among segregating V segments might be attributable to linkage disequilibrium, but an unknown experimental factor could not be ruled out. A further reported finding was that TCR beta sequences accurately predicted the HLA-A and HLA-B alleles for most subjects in the first cohort. Some IMGT-functional V segments, including TRBV6-2 and TRBV6-3, could not be distinguished by the 87-base-pair reads and were therefore excluded. The presence/absence analyses assumed that sequencing depth was roughly uniform across donors, and that assumption may not be true. Over 15 rarely observed V segments, including chromosome 9 orphons, were excluded from the earlier analysis of some 590 of the donors because counts were too low. In a later analysis, TCR association rates were found to vary across HLA loci, with the most associated TCRs seen for DRB1 alleles and the fewest for HLA-C alleles. The sequencing pipeline was judged likely to have produced a cluster of highly shared sequence variants as a technical artifact. Assigning TCR associations to individual alleles was difficult when HLA alleles, especially DR and DQ, strongly co-occurred. According to a later analysis, parvovirus B19, influenza, CMV and Epstein-Barr virus appeared linked to several top co-occurrence clusters. Most TCR sequences were observed very rarely across donors, whereas some public TCRs were present in many individuals. Specific HLA alleles were associated with over 15,000 TCR beta sequences at a false discovery rate of 0.05 in a later analysis. Compared with equally common non-associated chains, HLA-associated TCR beta chains in a later analysis were more clonally expanded and had lower generation probabilities. Cytomegalovirus status was reported to be diagnosed by the classifier with high specificity and sensitivity in both the original and validation cohorts. HLA typing was unavailable for some donors at each locus, so association tests used only the typed subset. The study listed 164 TCR beta chains as associated with cytomegalovirus. The authors suggested that the approach could potentially be extended to other disease states and immunological phenotypes. In vitro tests confirmed that a few of the cytomegalovirus-associated TCR beta chains recognize cytomegalovirus antigens. In a later genetic analysis, a missense DCLRE1C variant was associated with V-gene and J-gene trimming of TCR beta chains, and the association was replicated in an independent cohort. The cohort was sequenced for TCR beta chains only, and without alpha or paired-chain data the features that could be detected were limited. Broadly in line with IMGT annotations, most TCR beta V segments showed up in productive rearrangements about 87% or about 30% of the time in an earlier analysis of 450 to 600 of the donors. CMV serostatus was the only immune exposure information available for the cohort. A later analysis found that most CMV-associated TCR beta chains appeared HLA-restricted, with HLA associations seemingly driven largely by CMV exposure.

Note on this clone: Its antigen is not yet known. It has no much larger one-base neighbor in the sample; base qualities were not kept.

Inclusive of the bounding cysteine and phenylalanine, the CDR3 is 14 residues long. The sequence is cut down to CDR3 DNA, 42 bases in frame from base 1. Based on the germline V gene, the CDR1 and CDR2 sequences are MNHEY and SVGAGI. Trimming removed 5 bases from V and 0 bases from J; the gene matches leave 2 bases unexplained. The chain uses TRBV6-5 and TRBJ2-7; 9 middle bases align to TRBD1. The clonotype originates from a man aged 35 to 55 in good health and CMV-seronegative. Source material: PBMCs. In nucleotide form, the sequence is TGTGCCAGCAGTCGGACAGGGGTCTCCTACGAGCAGTACTTC. This encodes CASSRTGVSYEQYF.